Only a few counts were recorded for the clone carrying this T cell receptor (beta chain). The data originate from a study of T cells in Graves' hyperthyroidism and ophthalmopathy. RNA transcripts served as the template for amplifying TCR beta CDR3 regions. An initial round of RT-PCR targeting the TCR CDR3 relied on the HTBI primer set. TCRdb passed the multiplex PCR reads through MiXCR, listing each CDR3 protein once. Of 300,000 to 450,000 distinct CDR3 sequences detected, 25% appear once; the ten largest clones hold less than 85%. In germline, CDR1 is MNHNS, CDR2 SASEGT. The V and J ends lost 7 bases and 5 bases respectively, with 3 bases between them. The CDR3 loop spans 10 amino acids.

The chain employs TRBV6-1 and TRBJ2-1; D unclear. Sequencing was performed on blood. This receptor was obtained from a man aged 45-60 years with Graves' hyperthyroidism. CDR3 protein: CASTDNEQFF. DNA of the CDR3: TGTGCCAGCACGGACAATGAGCAGTTCTTC.